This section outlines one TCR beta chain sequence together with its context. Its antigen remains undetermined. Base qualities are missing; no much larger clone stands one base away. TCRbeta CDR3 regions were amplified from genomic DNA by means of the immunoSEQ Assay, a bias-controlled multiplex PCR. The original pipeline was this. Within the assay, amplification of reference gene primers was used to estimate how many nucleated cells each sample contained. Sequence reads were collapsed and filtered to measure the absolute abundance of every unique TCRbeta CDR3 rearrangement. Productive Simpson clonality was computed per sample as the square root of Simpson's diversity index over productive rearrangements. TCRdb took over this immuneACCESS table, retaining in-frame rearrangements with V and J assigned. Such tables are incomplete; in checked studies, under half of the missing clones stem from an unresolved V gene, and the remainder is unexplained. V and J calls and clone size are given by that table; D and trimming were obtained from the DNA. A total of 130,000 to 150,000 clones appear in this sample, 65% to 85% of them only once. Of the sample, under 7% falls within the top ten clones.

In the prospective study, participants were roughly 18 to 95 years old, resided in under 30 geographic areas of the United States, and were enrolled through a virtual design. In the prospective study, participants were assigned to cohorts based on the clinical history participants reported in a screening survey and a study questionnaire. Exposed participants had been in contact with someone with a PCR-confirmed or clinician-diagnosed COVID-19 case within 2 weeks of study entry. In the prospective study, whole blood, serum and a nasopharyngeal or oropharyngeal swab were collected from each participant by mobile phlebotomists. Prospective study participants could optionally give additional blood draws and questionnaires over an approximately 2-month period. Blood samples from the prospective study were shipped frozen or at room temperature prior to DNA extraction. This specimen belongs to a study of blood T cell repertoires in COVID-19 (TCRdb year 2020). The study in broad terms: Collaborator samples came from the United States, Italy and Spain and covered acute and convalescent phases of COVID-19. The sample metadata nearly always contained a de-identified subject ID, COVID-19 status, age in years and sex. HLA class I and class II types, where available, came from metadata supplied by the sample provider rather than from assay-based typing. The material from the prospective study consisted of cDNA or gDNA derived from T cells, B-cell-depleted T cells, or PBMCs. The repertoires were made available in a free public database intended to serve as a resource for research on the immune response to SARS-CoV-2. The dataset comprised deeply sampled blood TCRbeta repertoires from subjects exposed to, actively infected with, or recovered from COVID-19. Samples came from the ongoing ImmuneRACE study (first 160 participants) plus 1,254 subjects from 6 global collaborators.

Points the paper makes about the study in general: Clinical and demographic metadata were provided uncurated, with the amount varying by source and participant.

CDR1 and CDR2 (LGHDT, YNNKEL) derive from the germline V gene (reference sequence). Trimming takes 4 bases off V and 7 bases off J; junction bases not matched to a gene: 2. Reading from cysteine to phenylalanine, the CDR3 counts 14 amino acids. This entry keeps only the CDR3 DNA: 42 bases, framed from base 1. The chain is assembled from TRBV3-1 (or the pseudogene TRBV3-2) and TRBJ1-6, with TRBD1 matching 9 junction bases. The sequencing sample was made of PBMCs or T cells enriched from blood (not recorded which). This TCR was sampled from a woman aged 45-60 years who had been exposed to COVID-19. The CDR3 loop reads CASSRDRENSPLHF. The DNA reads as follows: TGTGCCAGCAGCCGGGACAGGGAAAATTCACCCCTCCACTTT.